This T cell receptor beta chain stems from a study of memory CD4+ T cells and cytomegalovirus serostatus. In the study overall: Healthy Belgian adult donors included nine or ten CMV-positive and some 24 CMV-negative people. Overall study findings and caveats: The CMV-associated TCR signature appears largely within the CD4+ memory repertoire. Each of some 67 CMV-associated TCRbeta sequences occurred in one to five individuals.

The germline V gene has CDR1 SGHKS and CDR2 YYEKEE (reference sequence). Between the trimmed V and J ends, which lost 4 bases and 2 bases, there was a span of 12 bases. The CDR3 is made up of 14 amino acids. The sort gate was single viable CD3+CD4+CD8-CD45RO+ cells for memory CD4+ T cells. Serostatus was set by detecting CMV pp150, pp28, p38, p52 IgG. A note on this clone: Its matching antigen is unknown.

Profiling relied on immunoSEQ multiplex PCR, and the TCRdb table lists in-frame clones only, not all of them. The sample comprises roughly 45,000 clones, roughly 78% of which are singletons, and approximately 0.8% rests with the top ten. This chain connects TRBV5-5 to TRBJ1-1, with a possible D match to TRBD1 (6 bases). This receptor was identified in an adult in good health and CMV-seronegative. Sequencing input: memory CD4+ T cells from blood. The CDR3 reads CASSPGGQNTEAFF. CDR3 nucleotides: TGTGCCAGCAGCCCGGGGGGCCAAAACACTGAAGCTTTCTTT. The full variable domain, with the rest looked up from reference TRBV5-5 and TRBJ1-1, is DAGVTQSPTHLIKTRGQQVTLRCSPISGHKSVSWYQQVLGQGPQFIFQYYEKEERGRGNFPDRFSARQFPNYSSELNVNALLLGDSALYLCASSPGGQNTEAFFGQGTRLTVV.